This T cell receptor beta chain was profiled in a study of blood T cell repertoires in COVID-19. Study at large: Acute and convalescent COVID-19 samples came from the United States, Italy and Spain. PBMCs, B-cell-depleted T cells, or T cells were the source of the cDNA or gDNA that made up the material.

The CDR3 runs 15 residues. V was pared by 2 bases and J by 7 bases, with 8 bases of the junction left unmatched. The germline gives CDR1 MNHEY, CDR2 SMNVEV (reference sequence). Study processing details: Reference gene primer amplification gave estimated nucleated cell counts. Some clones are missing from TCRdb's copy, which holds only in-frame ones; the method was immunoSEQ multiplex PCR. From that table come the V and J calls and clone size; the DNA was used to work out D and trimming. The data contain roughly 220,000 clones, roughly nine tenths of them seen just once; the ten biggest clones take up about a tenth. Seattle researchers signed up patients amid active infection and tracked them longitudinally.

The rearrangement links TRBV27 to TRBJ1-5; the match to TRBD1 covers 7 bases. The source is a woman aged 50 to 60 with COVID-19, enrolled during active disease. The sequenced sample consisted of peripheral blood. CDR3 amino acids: CASSLNRGRSQPQHF. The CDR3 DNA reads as TGTGCCAGCAGTTTAAACAGGGGTAGAAGCCAGCCCCAGCATTTT.